Listed below are T cell receptor beta chains from one sample, sequenced in a study of cytomegalovirus exposure and HLA in healthy donors. Some clones are missing from TCRdb's copy, which holds only in-frame ones; the method was immunoSEQ multiplex PCR. Of around 250,000 clones listed, 90% are singletons. The sample was PBMCs. The receptors originated from a woman in her late teens or twenties in good health and CMV-seronegative. CDR3s include the opening cysteine and the closing phenylalanine or tryptophan.

cdr3_length j_call v_call cdr3_aa
14 TRBJ1-1 TRBV6-5 CASSWGQGGPEAFF
13 TRBJ2-3 TRBV6-5 CASSRSGTDTQYF
16 TRBJ2-3 TRBV6-5 CASSYGAGVGTDTQYF
15 TRBJ2-3 TRBV4-2 CASSQELAGTDTQYF
14 TRBJ1-3 TRBV27 CASSFGGPGNTIYF
15 TRBJ2-5 TRBV5-4 CASSPGGQLQETQYF
14 TRBJ1-6 TRBV5-1 CASTPTGGNSPLHF
13 TRBJ2-3 TRBV19 CASMRTGWDTQYF
16 TRBJ1-1 TRBV11-1 CASSLRPDRQNTEAFF
13 TRBJ2-5 TRBV4-2 CASSRLEMETQYF
15 TRBJ1-1 TRBV15 CATSRDLGQGTEAFF
15 TRBJ2-5 TRBV2 CASNHRLAGEETQYF
13 TRBJ2-7 TRBV2 CASKNRVAYEQYF
14 TRBJ1-2 TRBV6-5 CASSLQRTGNGYTF
14 TRBJ1-2 TRBV2 CASSEREIDYGYTF
15 TRBJ1-5 TRBV27 CASSALGQSVSPQHF
14 TRBJ1-5 TRBV6-1 CASSDSRGNQPQHF
19 TRBJ2-6 TRBV27 CASRGGLLTHYSGANVLTF
14 TRBJ2-2 TRBV28 CASSLPRNTGELFF
15 TRBJ2-3 TRBV21-1 CASSPSGQEGDTQYF
16 TRBJ2-3 TRBV5-4 CASSLEGDRSIDTQYF
11 TRBJ1-4 TRBV28 CASSLGEKLFF
14 TRBJ1-5 TRBV7-8 CASSFLRANQPQHF
16 TRBJ2-3 TRBV6-4 CASSASGGANTDTQYF
15 TRBJ2-7 TRBV4-1 CASSQTGDTFYEQYF
14 . TRBV2 CASMLLGGSYEQYF
13 TRBJ2-7 TRBV7-3 CASSVEQGYEQYF
14 TRBJ2-7 TRBV27 CASSLRQGDYEQYF
13 TRBJ2-7 TRBV30 CAWNLDRTYEQYF
15 TRBJ1-5 TRBV7-8 CASSLSVGGNQPQHF
15 TRBJ2-7 TRBV28 CASSLSETPSYEQYF
14 TRBJ2-6 TRBV29-1 CSVVGGSGANVLTF
14 TRBJ2-3 TRBV2 CASSRLLVSDTQYF
15 TRBJ1-6 TRBV6-5 CASSRVTGANSPLHF
14 TRBJ2-1 TRBV30 CAWSVSGGRNEQFF
15 TRBJ2-6 TRBV7-2 CASSLAVSGANVLTF
15 TRBJ2-1 TRBV27 CASSTTGGSYNEQFF
15 TRBJ2-7 TRBV4-3 CASSQELGPGYEQYF
15 TRBJ1-5 TRBV6-6 CASSYWQISNQPQHF
14 TRBJ1-1 TRBV9 CASSAMDREGRAFF
15 TRBJ2-1 TRBV5-1 CASSFTSGAYNEQFF